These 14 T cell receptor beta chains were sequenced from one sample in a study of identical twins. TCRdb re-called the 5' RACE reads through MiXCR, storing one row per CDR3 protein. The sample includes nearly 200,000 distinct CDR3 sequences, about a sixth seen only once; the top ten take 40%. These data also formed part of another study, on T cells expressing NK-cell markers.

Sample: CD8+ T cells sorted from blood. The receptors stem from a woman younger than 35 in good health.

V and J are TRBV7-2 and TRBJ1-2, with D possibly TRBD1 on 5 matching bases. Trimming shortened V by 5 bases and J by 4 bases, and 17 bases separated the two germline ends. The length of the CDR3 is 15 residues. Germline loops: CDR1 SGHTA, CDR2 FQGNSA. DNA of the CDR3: TGTGCCAGCAGCCGTATGTACAGGACGATCTATGGCTACACCTTC. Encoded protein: CASSRMYRTIYGYTF.

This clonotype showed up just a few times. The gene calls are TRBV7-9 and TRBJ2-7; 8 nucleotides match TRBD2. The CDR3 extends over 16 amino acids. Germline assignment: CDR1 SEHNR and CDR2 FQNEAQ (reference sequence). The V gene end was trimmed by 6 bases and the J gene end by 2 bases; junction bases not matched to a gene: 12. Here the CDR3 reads CASSPPGGTAPYEQYF. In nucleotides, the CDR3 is TGTGCCAGCAGTCCCCCGGGGGGGACGGCCCCCTACGAGCAGTACTTC.

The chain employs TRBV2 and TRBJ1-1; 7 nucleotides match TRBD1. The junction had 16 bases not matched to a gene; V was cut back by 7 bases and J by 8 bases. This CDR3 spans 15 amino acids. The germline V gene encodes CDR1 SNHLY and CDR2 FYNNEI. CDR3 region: CASKSEDRHMKEAFF. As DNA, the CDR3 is TGTGCCAGCAAATCGGAGGACAGGCACATGAAGGAAGCTTTCTTT.

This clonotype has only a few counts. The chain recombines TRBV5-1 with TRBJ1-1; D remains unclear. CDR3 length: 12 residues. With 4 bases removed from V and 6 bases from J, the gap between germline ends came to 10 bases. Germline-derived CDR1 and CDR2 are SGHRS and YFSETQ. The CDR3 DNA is TGCGCCAGCAGCCCCGATTCGGCTGAAGCTTTCTTT. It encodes CASSPDSAEAFF.

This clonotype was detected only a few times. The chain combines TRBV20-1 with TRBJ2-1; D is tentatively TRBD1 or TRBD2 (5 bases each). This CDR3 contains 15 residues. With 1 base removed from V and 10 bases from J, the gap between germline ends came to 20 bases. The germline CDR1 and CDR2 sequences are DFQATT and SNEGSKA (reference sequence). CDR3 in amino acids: CSARGGPGVRDEQFF. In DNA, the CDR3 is TGCAGTGCTAGAGGGGGACCGGGTGTCCGCGACGAGCAGTTCTTC.

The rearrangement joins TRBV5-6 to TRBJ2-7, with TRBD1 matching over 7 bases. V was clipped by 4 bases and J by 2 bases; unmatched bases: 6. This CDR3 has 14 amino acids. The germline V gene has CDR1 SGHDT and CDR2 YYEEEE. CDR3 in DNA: TGTGCCAGCAGCCCCCCGGGACAGCCCTACGAGCAGTACTTC. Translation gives CASSPPGQPYEQYF.

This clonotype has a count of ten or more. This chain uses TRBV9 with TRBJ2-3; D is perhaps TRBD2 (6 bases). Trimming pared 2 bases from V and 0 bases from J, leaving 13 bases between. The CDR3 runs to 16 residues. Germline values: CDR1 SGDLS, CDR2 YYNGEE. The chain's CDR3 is CASSVGTETSTDTQYF. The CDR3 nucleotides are TGTGCCAGCAGCGTGGGGACTGAGACTAGCACAGATACGCAGTATTTT.

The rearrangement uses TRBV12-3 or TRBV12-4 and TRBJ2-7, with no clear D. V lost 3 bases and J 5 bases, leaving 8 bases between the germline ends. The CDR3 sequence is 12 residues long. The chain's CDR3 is CASSFGVNEQYF. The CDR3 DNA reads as TGTGCCAGCAGTTTTGGGGTGAACGAGCAGTACTTC.

CDR3 protein: CASSVSSGNYYEQYF. As DNA, the CDR3 is TGTGCCAGCAGCGTTAGCAGCGGGAACTACTACGAGCAGTACTTC. The chain combines TRBV9 with TRBJ2-7; 7 bases map to TRBD2. Unmatched junction bases numbered 8, after V lost 2 bases and J lost 3 bases. Looked up from germline, CDR1 is SGDLS and CDR2 is YYNGEE. This CDR3 is built from 15 residues.

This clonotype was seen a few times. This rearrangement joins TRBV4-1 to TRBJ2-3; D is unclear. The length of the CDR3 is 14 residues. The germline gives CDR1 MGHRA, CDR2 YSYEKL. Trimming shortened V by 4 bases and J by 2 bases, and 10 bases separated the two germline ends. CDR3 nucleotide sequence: TGCGCCAGCAGCCCAGTACCGATCACAGATACGCAGTATTTT. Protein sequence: CASSPVPITDTQYF.

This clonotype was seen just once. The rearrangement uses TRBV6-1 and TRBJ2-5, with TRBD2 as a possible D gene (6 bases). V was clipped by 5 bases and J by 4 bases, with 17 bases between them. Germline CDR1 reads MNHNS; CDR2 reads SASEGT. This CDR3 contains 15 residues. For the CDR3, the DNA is TGTGCCAGCAGTCCCAACGGGGGAGGAGGAGAGACCCAGTACTTC. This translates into CASSPNGGGGETQYF.

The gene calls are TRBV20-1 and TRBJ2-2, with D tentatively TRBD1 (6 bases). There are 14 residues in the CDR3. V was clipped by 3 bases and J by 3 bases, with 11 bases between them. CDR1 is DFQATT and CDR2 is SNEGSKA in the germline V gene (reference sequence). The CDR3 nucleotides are TGCAGTGCTAGGCAGGGGTTTTACACCGGGGAGCTGTTTTTT. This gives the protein CSARQGFYTGELFF.

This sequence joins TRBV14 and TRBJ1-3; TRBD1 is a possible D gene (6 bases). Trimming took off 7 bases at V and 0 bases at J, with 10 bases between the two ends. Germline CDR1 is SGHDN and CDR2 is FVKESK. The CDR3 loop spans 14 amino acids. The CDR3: CASNEDSSGNTIYF. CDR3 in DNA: TGTGCCAGCAACGAGGACAGCTCTGGAAACACCATATATTTT.

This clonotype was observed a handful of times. The chain's CDR3 is CASSGGPRHGYTF. The CDR3 DNA is TGTGCCAGCAGCGGAGGCCCTAGACATGGCTACACCTTC. J is TRBJ1-2 and V is TRBV7-9, with D unresolved. The germline gives CDR1 SEHNR, CDR2 FQNEAQ (reference sequence). The CDR3 consists of 13 residues. V dropped 5 bases and J dropped 6 bases, with 13 bases sitting between them.